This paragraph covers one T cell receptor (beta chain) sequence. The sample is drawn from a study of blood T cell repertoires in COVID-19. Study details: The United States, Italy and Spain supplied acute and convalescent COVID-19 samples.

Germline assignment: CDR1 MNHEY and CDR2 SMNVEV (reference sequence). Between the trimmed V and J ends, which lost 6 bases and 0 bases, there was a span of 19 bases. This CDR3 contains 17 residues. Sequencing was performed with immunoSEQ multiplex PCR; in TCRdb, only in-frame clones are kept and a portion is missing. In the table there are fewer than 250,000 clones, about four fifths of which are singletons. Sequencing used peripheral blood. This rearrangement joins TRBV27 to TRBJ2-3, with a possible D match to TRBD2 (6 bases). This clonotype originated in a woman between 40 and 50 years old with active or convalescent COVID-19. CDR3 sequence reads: CASSPWVVAVSTDTQYF. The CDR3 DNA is TGTGCCAGCAGCCCTTGGGTGGTAGCGGTTAGCACAGATACGCAGTATTTT.